This T cell receptor beta chain was sequenced in a study of shared clonotypes between healthy human individuals. On the study more broadly: Each donor had three CD4 naive, three CD4 memory, two CD8 naive and one CD8 memory plate.

To note about this clone: Antigen: not known.

It was CD45RO-negative cells, positively selected for CCR7, that made up naive CD8 cells, with terminally differentiated effector memory CD45RA+ cells excluded. Trimming cost V 7 bases and J 5 bases; bases outside gene matches: 22. The CDR3 has 18 residues. Germline V lookup: CDR1 MNHEY, CDR2 SMNVEV (reference sequence). TCRdb keeps only in-frame clones here, not all; method: immunoSEQ multiplex PCR. The repertoire holds about 680,000 clones, with 90% to 95% as singletons. Study outcomes and limitations: Inspection by rarefaction showed sorted-subset sequencing to be incomplete despite large depth.

The chain joins TRBV27 to TRBJ2-7; TRBD1 aligns across 8 bases. The TCR originated in a man aged 25 to 40 in good health. The specimen was naive CD8+ T cells sorted from blood. The chain's CDR3 is CASTLKYFLQGASHEQYF. CDR3 nucleotides: TGTGCCAGCACACTAAAATATTTTCTCCAGGGGGCTTCGCACGAGCAGTACTTC.